The following is a TCR beta chain sequence with its context. Its cognate antigen is unknown. The germline gives CDR1 MDHEN, CDR2 SYDVKM. V lost 1 base, J lost 5 bases, and 11 bases lay in between. The CDR3 contains 14 residues. Per donor, one heparinised blood draw averaged about 116 mL. The data were obtained in a study of beta chain features in type 1 diabetes. About the research overall: When patients were set against healthy donors, age, gender and cell yields were similar. Findings of the study overall: Cells with high TCR expression could be over-represented when cDNA is sequenced. The naive, central memory and Treg TCRB repertoires looked more alike in patients than they did in healthy donors.

cDNA synthesis used the whole RNA isolate, giving expressed TCRB sequences. Some clones are missing from TCRdb's copy, which holds only in-frame ones; the method was immunoSEQ multiplex PCR. The sample shows around 150,000 clones, approximately 8.1% of them seen only once. This chain links TRBV28 with TRBJ1-1; perhaps TRBD1 as D (5 bases). The clonotype comes from a man younger than 30 in good health. Input material: central memory CD4+ T cells from blood. The CDR3 reads CASSLSGKVTEAFF. DNA of the CDR3: TGTGCCAGCAGTTTATCAGGGAAAGTTACTGAAGCTTTCTTT.